The sequence of this T cell receptor (beta chain) was determined in a study of T-cell reconstitution after alpha-beta-depleted transplantation in children (dated by TCRdb to 2016 to 2018). For context, the study as a whole: The study quantitatively tracked T-cell immune reconstitution after TCRalphabeta/CD19-depleted allogeneic hematopoietic cell transplantation in children using TCR repertoire profiling. Study-level results and caveats: Over subsequent months, a decline in hyperexpanded clone frequencies was noted, and after one year, T-cell counts and TCRbeta diversity were mostly ascribed to newly produced T cells. The high TCRbeta diversity at day 60 in some patients was ascribed to recipient T cells and intrathymic progenitors that had survived conditioning. The apparently early alphabetaT-cell count recovery about two months after transplant was reportedly dependent on only several hundred rapidly expanded clones derived from non-depleted graft cells.

This clonotype was counted only a few times. Its antigen has not been determined. Per-base quality was not reported, and no clone a single base away is much larger than it. This specimen's treatment or condition label, per the study, means: allogeneic hematopoietic cell transplantation with graft depleted of TCRalphabeta T cells and CD19 B cells. The children who served as transplant recipients had been given grafts of TCRalphabeta/CD19-depleted allogeneic hematopoietic cells. Deletion took 4 bases off V and 2 bases off J, with a span of 12 bases between the germline ends. The germline V gene provides CDR1 MGHRA and CDR2 YSYEKL. Its CDR3 holds 15 amino acids, cysteine through phenylalanine. Solely the CDR3 DNA is kept, with 45 bases framed from the first base. The library was produced with PCR. TCRdb names Illumina HiSeq 2500 as the instrument used. TCR library preparation used molecular barcoding, with unique molecular identifiers applied to normalize quantification of the TCRbeta repertoire. TCRdb reworked the public reads: Q25 trimming with fastp, MiXCR clone assembly, productive beta chains retained. CDR3 protein sequences are deduplicated, and each keeps its most common genes and DNA. This sample lists around 700,000 distinct CDR3 sequences; around 14% were detected once. Of the sample, approximately 0.8% is held by the ten largest clones.

This receptor was taken from a girl aged 2 to 9 with congenital amegakaryocytic thrombocytopenia, due to receive a stem cell transplant. The rearranged segments are TRBV4-1 and TRBJ2-1; no D gene can be assigned with confidence. The sample in question was PBMCs, obtained before TCRalphabeta/CD19-depleted stem cell transplant. For the CDR3, the sequence is CASSPYIQAYNEQFF. The nucleotide sequence is TGCGCCAGCAGCCCCTATATTCAAGCCTACAATGAGCAGTTCTTC.